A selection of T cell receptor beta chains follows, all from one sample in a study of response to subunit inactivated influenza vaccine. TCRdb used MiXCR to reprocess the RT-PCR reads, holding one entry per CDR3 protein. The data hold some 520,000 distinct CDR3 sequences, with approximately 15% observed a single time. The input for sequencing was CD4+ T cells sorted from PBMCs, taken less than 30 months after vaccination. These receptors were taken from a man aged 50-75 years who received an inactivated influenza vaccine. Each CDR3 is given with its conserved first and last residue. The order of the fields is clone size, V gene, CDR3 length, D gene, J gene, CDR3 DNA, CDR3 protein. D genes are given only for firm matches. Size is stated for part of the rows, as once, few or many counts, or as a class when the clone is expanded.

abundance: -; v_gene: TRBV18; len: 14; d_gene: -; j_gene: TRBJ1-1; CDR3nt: TGTGCCAGCTCTCAGGGATTTGGGAACACTGAAGCTTTCTTT; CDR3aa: CASSQGFGNTEAFF
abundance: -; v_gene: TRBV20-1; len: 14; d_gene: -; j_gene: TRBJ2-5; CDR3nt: TGCAGTGCTAGAGCTCCCCACACGGGGGAGACCCAGTACTTC; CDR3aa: CSARAPHTGETQYF
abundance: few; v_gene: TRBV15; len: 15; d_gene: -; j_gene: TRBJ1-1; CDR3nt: TGTGCCACCAGCAGATTTGGTGGGCGGAACACTGAAGCTTTCTTT; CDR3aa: CATSRFGGRNTEAFF
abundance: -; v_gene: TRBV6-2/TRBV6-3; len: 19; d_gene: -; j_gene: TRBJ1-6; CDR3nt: TGTGCCAGCAGTTACGTGGTCGGACAGCGAAGCTCCTATAATTCACCCCTCCACTTT; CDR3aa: CASSYVVGQRSSYNSPLHF
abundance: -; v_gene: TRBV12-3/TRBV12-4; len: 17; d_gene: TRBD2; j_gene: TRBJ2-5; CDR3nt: TGTGCCAGCACCGTAGCGCCTAGCGGGAAAGTAGATGAGACCCAGTACTTC; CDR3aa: CASTVAPSGKVDETQYF
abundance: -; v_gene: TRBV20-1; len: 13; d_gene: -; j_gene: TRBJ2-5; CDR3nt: TGCAGTGCTAGATCCCCCTCGGGGTTGAACCAGTACTTC; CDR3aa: CSARSPSGLNQYF
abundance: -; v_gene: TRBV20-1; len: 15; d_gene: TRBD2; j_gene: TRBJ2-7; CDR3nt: TGCAGTGCTAGAGAAGGGGCGGGAGTAGGCGACGAGCAGTACTTC; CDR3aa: CSAREGAGVGDEQYF
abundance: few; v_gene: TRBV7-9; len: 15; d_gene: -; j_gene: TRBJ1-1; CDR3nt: TGTGCCAGCAGCTTACTAAGGGGAATGAACACTGAAGCTTTCTTT; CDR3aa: CASSLLRGMNTEAFF
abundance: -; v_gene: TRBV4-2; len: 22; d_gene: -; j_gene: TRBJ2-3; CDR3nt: TGTGCCAGCAGCCAAGATCTAGTCTTAAGACAAGAGAGCTATAGGGGGTCAGATACGCAGTATTTT; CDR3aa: CASSQDLVLRQESYRGSDTQYF
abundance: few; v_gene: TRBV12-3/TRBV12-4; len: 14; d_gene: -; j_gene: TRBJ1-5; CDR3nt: TGTGCCAGCAGTTTACAGGCTCTTCAGGGGCCCCAGCATTTT; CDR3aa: CASSLQALQGPQHF
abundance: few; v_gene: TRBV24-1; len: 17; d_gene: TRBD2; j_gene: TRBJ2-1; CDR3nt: TGTGCCACCAGTGACCCGGGGACTAGCGGGAGTGTAAATGAGCAGTTCTTC; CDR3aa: CATSDPGTSGSVNEQFF
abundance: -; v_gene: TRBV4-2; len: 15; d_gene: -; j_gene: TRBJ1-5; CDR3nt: TGTGCCAGCAGCCAAGATGCACCCAGGGCCCAGCCCCAGCATTTT; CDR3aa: CASSQDAPRAQPQHF
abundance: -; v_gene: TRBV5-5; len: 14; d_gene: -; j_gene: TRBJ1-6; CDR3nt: TGTGCCAGCAGCGTGCAACAGATAGATTCACCCCTCCACTTT; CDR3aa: CASSVQQIDSPLHF
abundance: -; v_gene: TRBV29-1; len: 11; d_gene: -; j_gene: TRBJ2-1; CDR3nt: TGCAGCGTCAGGATCTACAATGAGCAGTTCTTC; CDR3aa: CSVRIYNEQFF